This T cell receptor (beta chain) appears in the sequencing data of a study of beta chain features in type 1 diabetes (dated by TCRdb to 2016 to 2018). Regarding the research as a whole: Mean age, gender distribution, total cell number and subset yield did not differ between patients and healthy donors. In the study, recently diagnosed type 1 diabetes patients and matched healthy donors were compared on the TCRB repertoires of their sorted circulating CD4+ T cell subsets. Regulatory and stem cell-like memory subsets were obtained from only 8 patients and roughly 8 healthy donors, while naive and central memory subsets were obtained from all 30 or so donors. A total of some 100,000,000 sorted cells were examined across all samples, and a strong correlation was observed between cell number per subset and RNA yield. What the work shows at the level of the full study, not this receptor alone: Shorter templates might be favored by PCR, yet because patient and control samples were amplified and corrected together, any such skew would affect both groups equally. The naive, central memory and regulatory TCRB repertoires appeared to resemble one another more closely among patients than among healthy donors. Because small numbers of individuals were included in the HLA sub-analyses, any influence of HLA type on TCRB rearrangement was left unresolved. Because cDNA was sequenced instead of genomic DNA, highly expressing activated cells could be over-represented, though the groups showed no difference in activation or CD3 levels. Patients with type 1 diabetes made fewer insertions and deleted more nucleotides at VDJ recombination sites, implying thymic rearrangement abnormalities. A moderate but significant shortening of TCRB CDR3 length was observed in type 1 diabetes patients in all four CD4+ subsets.

About this clone itself: Its recognized antigen is unknown. No clone much larger than this one lies a single base away; base qualities are absent.

All of the isolated RNA was reverse transcribed with the High Capacity cDNA Reverse Transcription Kit, so expressed TCRB transcripts were sequenced. Survey-depth immunoSEQ sequencing was performed on stem cell-like memory T cell samples, with an average of roughly 930,000 total reads per sample. Sorted cells were lysed in RLT buffer and RNA was extracted with DNase-treated RNeasy Micro or Mini kits, depending on cell number. Each cell subset was processed separately to prevent cross-contamination, with patient and healthy donor samples processed together. The immunoSEQ multiplex PCR was used to amplify TCRB sequences from cDNA, generating 87-bp fragments that spanned the CDR3 region. Sequencing of the amplicons was done on the Illumina HiSeq platform. On the study's bioinformatics: PCR bias was computationally corrected using synthetic template baselines, reads within Hamming distance 2 were collapsed, and singletons that could not be merged were discarded. Reads were aligned against IMGT so that V, D and J genes, CDR3 length and insertions or deletions at six rearrangement sites could be assigned. Within each subset, clonotype counts were normalized to sorted cell number, after which true diversity and Gini coefficients were computed with the tcR R package. Repertoire sharing was quantified using the overlap coefficient calculated on TCRB nucleotide sequences. TCRdb's version of the immuneACCESS table is confined to in-frame rearrangements and falls short of the full clone set. An unresolved V gene accounts for under half of the shortfall where checked; the remainder is of unknown origin. The D gene and trimming were derived from the DNA, and the V and J assignments and clone size from that table. This sample holds 65,000 to 100,000 clones; around a third were observed only once. The leading ten clones occupy around 0.5% of the sample.

Each donor gave one peripheral blood draw, around 0.12 L on average, collected into heparinised tubes. A BD FACSAria II and a panel including CD45RO, CCR7, CD25, CD127, CD95 and CD27 were used to sort naive, central memory, regulatory and stem cell-like memory CD4+ T cells. All sorted populations exceeded 95% purity. PBMCs were isolated right away by Lymphoprep density gradient centrifugation and were stained directly, without culture. So that batch effects would be minimized, each experiment stained and sorted samples in pairs, pairing one healthy donor with one patient. This sequence originates from a woman younger than 35 in good health. Sample: stem cell memory CD4+ T cells from blood. Sample cell subset or site, as interpreted from the label and publication: stem cell-like memory CD4+ T cells.

The CDR3 sequence is CASSLQGNGNQPQHF. The DNA sequence is TGTGCCAGCAGCCTACAGGGGAATGGCAATCAGCCCCAGCATTTT. The chain couples TRBV6-1 to TRBJ1-5, and 7 bases in between align with TRBD1. The CDR3 starts with the cysteine, ends with the phenylalanine, and has 15 residues. The read is trimmed to its CDR3 DNA, 45 bases read in frame from base 1. According to the germline V gene, CDR1 reads MNHNS and CDR2 reads SASEGT. Relative to germline, V is missing 6 bases and J is missing 2 bases, with 7 bases of the junction outside any gene match.